This T cell receptor (beta chain) is drawn from a study of blood T cell repertoires in COVID-19 (TCRdb year 2020). For the study in its entirety: Samples covering the acute and convalescent phases of COVID-19 were provided by collaborators in the United States, Italy and Spain. The prospective study material was composed of cDNA or gDNA derived from T cells, B-cell-depleted T cells, or PBMCs. The dataset comprised deeply sampled blood TCRbeta repertoires from subjects exposed to, actively infected with, or recovered from COVID-19. The repertoires were released in a freely available public database meant as a resource for research on the immune response to SARS-CoV-2. The samples were drawn from two sources: the first 160 participants of the ongoing ImmuneRACE study, and fewer than 1,500 subjects contributed by 6 global collaborators. A de-identified subject ID, COVID-19 status, age in years and sex were almost always included in the sample metadata. Where available, HLA class I and class II types were obtained from metadata supplied by the sample provider rather than from assay-based typing. Broad study findings and their caveats: How much clinical and demographic metadata was included differed by source and by participant, and the metadata was provided uncurated.

The immunoSEQ Assay, a bias-controlled multiplex PCR, was used to amplify TCRbeta CDR3 regions from genomic DNA. The source study handled its data this way. Within the assay, amplification of reference gene primers was used to estimate how many nucleated cells each sample contained. To quantify the absolute abundance of each unique TCRbeta CDR3 rearrangement, sequence reads were collapsed and filtered. For each sample, productive Simpson clonality was calculated as the square root of Simpson's diversity index across productive rearrangements. The table was pulled from immuneACCESS by TCRdb, which kept in-frame rearrangements only. Such tables lose some clones; where checked, under half of the loss comes from unresolved V genes, and the rest has no known cause. The V and J calls and clone size are taken from that table; D and trimming were inferred from the DNA. In all, the sample holds around 100,000 clones, and over 70% of those were seen once. The ten biggest clones cover about an eighth of the sample.

Points on this clone: Its cognate antigen has yet to be identified. No base-level quality is on record; no much larger clone is a single base apart.

The CDR3 covers 16 residues, taking in both the cysteine and the phenylalanine. The retained sequence is limited to the CDR3, 48 bases, with the frame set at the first base. Ends trimmed: V by 2 bases, J by 5 bases; bases unmatched to a gene: 7. The germline V gene provides CDR1 SGHAT and CDR2 FQNNGV. Whole blood was collected in K2EDTA tubes by collaborating institutions according to the institutions' own protocols. For TCRbeta analysis, collaborators shipped samples in one of three forms: frozen whole blood, isolated PBMCs, or DNA extracted from either of those sample types. Here the chain combines TRBV11-2 and TRBJ2-1; 9 nucleotides in the junction match TRBD1. This sequence originates from a human donor in a cohort sampled during active or convalescent COVID-19. Sequencing was done on a sample of peripheral blood. The DNA is TGTGCCAGCAGCTTAACAGGGGGCTCCCTACACAATGAGCAGTTCTTC. Translated, this gives CASSLTGGSLHNEQFF.